A selection of T cell receptor beta chains follows, all from one sample in a study of human T cells and chemical hapten exposure. TCRdb fed the RACE reads into MiXCR, producing one record per CDR3 protein. This table has about 90,000 distinct CDR3 sequences, 11% appearing once. This material consisted of whole blood, taken in connection with sensitization to the hapten diphenylcyclopropenone (DPC). Source of these receptors: a woman in her thirties with alopecia areata. Some clones in this sample may be carry-over from other donors' samples. Both conserved end residues are part of each CDR3. The order of the fields is D gene, V gene, clone size, J gene, CDR3 DNA, CDR3 protein. D genes are given only for firm matches. The size field is filled for only some rows; it gives once, few, many or a size class.

>-|TRBV11-2|many|TRBJ2-3
TGTGCCAGCAGCTTAGGAGGCACAGATACGCAGTATTTT
CASSLGGTDTQYF
>-|TRBV10-3|many|TRBJ1-6
TGTGCCATCAGTGAACAGGGATATAATTCACCCCTCCACTTT
CAISEQGYNSPLHF
>-|TRBV28|-|TRBJ2-7
TGTGCCAGCAGTCTCTTGGGGGGCGAGCAGTACTTC
CASSLLGGEQYF
>-|TRBV29-1|-|TRBJ2-2
TGCAGCGTAGGAACAGGGTCGAACACCGGGGAGCTGTTTTTT
CSVGTGSNTGELFF
>-|TRBV11-2|many|TRBJ1-3
TGTGCCAGCAGCCAGGTGGCACAGGGTACTGGAAACACCATATATTTT
CASSQVAQGTGNTIYF
>-|TRBV29-1|many|TRBJ1-1
TGCAGCGCACATACCCCCTTGACTAACACTGAAGCTTTCTTT
CSAHTPLTNTEAFF
>-|TRBV2|many|TRBJ1-2
TGTGCCAGCAGTCTGGGGGGCGCAGGTTGGGGCTACACCTTC
CASSLGGAGWGYTF
>-|TRBV12-3/TRBV12-4|-|TRBJ1-5
TGTGCCAGCAGTTTAGGCAGTCAAAGCAATCAGCCCCAGCATTTT
CASSLGSQSNQPQHF
>-|TRBV18|-|TRBJ1-1
TGTGCCAACTCACCGCCGGGACCGCAGAACACTGAAGCTTTCTTT
CANSPPGPQNTEAFF
>TRBD1|TRBV15|many|TRBJ1-4
TGTGCCACCAGCAGAGATCGTGGACAGGGGGCTGAAAAACTGTTTTTT
CATSRDRGQGAEKLFF